The 5 T cell receptor beta chains below were found in one sample sequenced in a study of cytomegalovirus exposure and HLA in healthy donors. It was with 60 Vbeta and 13 Jbeta primers that the PCR ran. TCRdb's table, derived via immunoSEQ multiplex PCR, lists solely in-frame clones and lacks some. This table holds under 250,000 clones, over 65% found once. Sequencing was carried out using PBMCs. These receptors all stem from a human donor in good health.

The chain employs TRBV5-1 and TRBJ2-5, with D possibly matching TRBD1 (5 bases). V was trimmed by 5 bases and J by 2 bases, leaving 16 bases between them. CDR3 length equals 15 residues. In germline, CDR1 is SGHRS, CDR2 YFSETQ. The CDR3 sequence is CASSPWQTVQETQYF. The DNA of the CDR3 is TGCGCCAGCAGTCCCTGGCAGACAGTTCAAGAGACCCAGTACTTC.

The CDR3: CASRTGESTFEKLFF. CDR3 sequence (DNA): TGTGCCAGCAGGACGGGGGAAAGCACTTTTGAAAAACTGTTTTTT. The V call is TRBV2, the J call TRBJ1-4; D is perhaps TRBD1 (5 bases). V lost 6 bases and J lost 7, with 18 bases in between. The CDR3 is 15 residues long. Germline assignment: CDR1 SNHLY and CDR2 FYNNEI. The full variable domain, rest sourced from reference TRBV2 and TRBJ1-4, is EPEVTQTPSHQVTQMGQEVILRCVPISNHLYFYWYRQILGQKVEFLVSFYNNEISEKSEIFDDQFSVERPDGSNFTLKIRSTKLEDSAMYFCASRTGESTFEKLFFGSGTQLSVL.

V gene TRBV7-3 combines with J gene TRBJ2-5; 8 nucleotides line up with TRBD2. Germline CDR1 SGHTA, CDR2 FQGTGA. This CDR3 region has 14 residues. The V and J ends lost 5 bases and 5 bases, in that order; junction bases with no gene match: 7. CDR3: CASSTSGGTETQYF. CDR3 in DNA: TGTGCCAGCAGCACCTCGGGGGGGACGGAGACCCAGTACTTC.

This chain joins TRBV19 and TRBJ1-2, with TRBD1 matching 7 bases. Germline lookup yields CDR1 LNHDA and CDR2 SQIVND (reference sequence). Trimming removed 4 bases from V and 0 bases from J; junction bases left unmatched: 5. This CDR3 is built from 15 residues. For the CDR3, the DNA is TGTGCCAGTAGTAAAGGGACAGCTACTAACTATGGCTACACCTTC. It specifies CASSKGTATNYGYTF.

V gene TRBV4-1 combines with J gene TRBJ2-7; 7 bases agree with TRBD1. The CDR3 consists of 15 residues. CDR1 MGHRA and CDR2 YSYEKL come from the germline V gene. J lost 3 bases, V lost 5 bases, and 10 bases had no gene match. The CDR3 loop reads CASSYNGQVDYEQYF. The CDR3 DNA sequence: TGCGCCAGCAGCTATAACGGACAGGTTGACTACGAGCAGTACTTC.